This T cell receptor (beta chain) came from a study of T cell changes during pregnancy in multiple sclerosis. V was trimmed by 1 base and J by 1 base, leaving 13 bases between them. CDR1 is SEHNR, CDR2 FQNEAQ, per germline (reference sequence). The CDR3 is 17 residues long. Profiled with immunoSEQ multiplex PCR; TCRdb holds only in-frame clones, not every one. The table lists about 59,000 clones, roughly 94% of them singletons. The sequence came from a female donor with multiple sclerosis, enrolled in a pregnancy study. The chain joins TRBV7-9 to TRBJ2-2; D is ambiguous. The sequences come from CD8+ T cells from peripheral blood mononuclear cells, collected after pregnancy. The CDR3 coding sequence is TGTGCCAGCAGCTTAGACCCTCTAGAAAGGAACACCGGGGAGCTGTTTTTT. It codes for CASSLDPLERNTGELFF. The full variable domain, with the rest looked up from reference TRBV7-9 and TRBJ2-2, is DTGVSQNPRHKITKRGQNVTFRCDPISEHNRLYWYRQTLGQGPEFLTYFQNEAQLEKSRLLSDRFSAERPKGSFSTLEIQRTEQGDSAMYLCASSLDPLERNTGELFFGEGSRLTVL.